This T cell receptor beta chain was profiled in a study of cytomegalovirus exposure and HLA in healthy donors. Study-wide points: The classifier, whose performance was assessed in both the original and validation cohorts, reportedly diagnosed cytomegalovirus status with high specificity and sensitivity.

Primers included in the PCR were 60 Vbeta and 13 Jbeta primers. Produced via immunoSEQ multiplex PCR; TCRdb's table is partial and in-frame only. Its table lists approximately 76,000 clones. As to this clone: Its cognate antigen is unknown.

CDR1 GTSNPN and CDR2 SVGIG come from the germline V gene (reference sequence). V lost 1 base, J lost 10 bases, and 22 bases lay in between. CDR3 size: 15 residues. Unrecorded immune exposures were likely, despite nominal health at sampling. Sequencing was performed on PBMCs. This TCR was sampled from a man aged 18 to 35 in good health and CMV-seropositive. The rearrangement links TRBV30 to TRBJ1-1; D is possibly TRBD1 (6 bases). The DNA of the CDR3 is TGTGCCTGGAGTGGGGGGGAGGGGGGCACGGTCGGAGCTTTCTTT. Amino acids: CAWSGGEGGTVGAFF.